The rows below give T cell receptor beta chains drawn from one sample of a study of shared clonotypes between healthy human individuals. The data were produced by immunoSEQ multiplex PCR, yet TCRdb's version contains in-frame clones alone and is incomplete. This sample has over 2 million clones, with roughly 96% found just once. Sequencing used naive CD4+ T cells sorted from blood. All receptors come from a man aged 18 to 35 in good health. The CDR3 runs from the conserved cysteine through the conserved F or W. The D gene is left open where the match is weak. Clone size is shown for a subset of rows, as once, few, many or a class of expanded clone.

J gene: TRBJ1-3; CDR3 length: 18; clone size: .; D gene: TRBD1; V gene: TRBV5-3; CDR3 DNA: TGTGCCAGAAGCTTGATCCGGGACAGGGCCTTCGGAGGAAACACCATATATTTT; CDR3 protein: CARSLIRDRAFGGNTIYF
J gene: TRBJ1-1; CDR3 length: 14; clone size: .; D gene: .; V gene: TRBV11-2; CDR3 DNA: TGTGCCAGCAGCACCGGGACAAAGAACACTGAAGCTTTCTTT; CDR3 protein: CASSTGTKNTEAFF
J gene: TRBJ2-7; CDR3 length: 12; clone size: few; D gene: .; V gene: TRBV2; CDR3 DNA: TGTGCCAGCAGTGCCGACAGCTACGAGCAGTACTTC; CDR3 protein: CASSADSYEQYF
J gene: TRBJ1-6; CDR3 length: 15; clone size: .; D gene: TRBD1; V gene: TRBV6-1; CDR3 DNA: TGTGCCAGCAGTGAAGGAGGGACAGGGAGGTCACCCCTCCACTTT; CDR3 protein: CASSEGGTGRSPLHF
J gene: TRBJ1-4; CDR3 length: 13; clone size: .; D gene: .; V gene: TRBV6-5; CDR3 DNA: TGTGCCAGCAGCCGTGAGCGGAATGAAAAACTGTTTTTT; CDR3 protein: CASSRERNEKLFF
J gene: TRBJ1-6; CDR3 length: 16; clone size: once; D gene: .; V gene: TRBV27; CDR3 DNA: TGTGCCAGCAGTTTCCTCAGGACGGACTCTAATTCACCCCTCCACTTT; CDR3 protein: CASSFLRTDSNSPLHF
J gene: TRBJ2-3; CDR3 length: 14; clone size: .; D gene: TRBD1; V gene: TRBV11-1; CDR3 DNA: TGTGCCAGCAGCCCAGGGGGTAGAACAGATACGCAGTATTTT; CDR3 protein: CASSPGGRTDTQYF
J gene: TRBJ1-5; CDR3 length: 15; clone size: .; D gene: TRBD1; V gene: TRBV29-1; CDR3 DNA: TGCAGCGATTTATCTGACAGGGAGGTGAATCAGCCCCAGCATTTT; CDR3 protein: CSDLSDREVNQPQHF
J gene: TRBJ1-3; CDR3 length: 11; clone size: .; D gene: .; V gene: TRBV6-5; CDR3 DNA: TGTGCCAGCAGTTACGGAAACACCATATATTTT; CDR3 protein: CASSYGNTIYF
J gene: TRBJ2-5; CDR3 length: 15; clone size: .; D gene: TRBD1; V gene: TRBV28; CDR3 DNA: TGTGCCAGCAGTCTCCGGGACAGGGGGGCCGGGACCCAGTACTTC; CDR3 protein: CASSLRDRGAGTQYF
J gene: TRBJ2-7; CDR3 length: 13; clone size: .; D gene: .; V gene: TRBV27; CDR3 DNA: TGTGCCAGCAGCCTACAGGGTTCCTACGAGCAGTACTTC; CDR3 protein: CASSLQGSYEQYF